This T cell receptor (beta chain) was sequenced during a study of control samples from healthy donors and cancer patients. The CDR3 loop spans 15 amino acids. From germline, CDR1 is SQVTM and CDR2 ANQGSEA. The junction had 14 bases not matched to a gene; V was cut back by 6 bases and J by 3 bases. Here immunoSEQ multiplex PCR was the method, and the copy in TCRdb shows in-frame clones only, minus some. The sample carries about 150,000 clones, 75% to 95% recorded once. The chain has TRBV29-1 and TRBJ2-7, with 7 bases fitting TRBD2. Sequenced input: blood. The TCR was taken from a woman aged 35 to 49 in good health. CDR3 residues: CSVEAVAGRGYEQYF. The CDR3 nucleotides read TGCAGCGTCGAGGCGGTGGCAGGGAGGGGCTACGAGCAGTACTTC.